Described below is a single T cell receptor (beta chain) sequence and its context. Its antigen specificity is not known. Base qualities are not provided; no much larger clone lies one nucleotide away. This sample stems from a study of blood T cell repertoires in COVID-19 (dated by TCRdb to about 2020). Regarding the study in general: Samples covering the acute and convalescent phases of COVID-19 were provided by collaborators in the United States, Italy and Spain. The material from the prospective study consisted of cDNA or gDNA derived from T cells, B-cell-depleted T cells, or PBMCs. The dataset comprised deeply sampled blood TCRbeta repertoires from subjects exposed to, actively infected with, or recovered from COVID-19. A freely available public database, intended as a resource for researchers studying the immune response to SARS-CoV-2, is where the repertoires were released. Nearly every sample came with metadata listing a de-identified subject ID, COVID-19 status, age in years and sex. The samples were drawn from two sources: the first 160 participants of the ongoing ImmuneRACE study, and 1,000 to 1,500 subjects contributed by 6 global collaborators. Where HLA class I and class II types were available, the types were taken from metadata supplied by the sample provider, not from assay-based typing.

Results and caveats for the whole study, not just this receptor: How much clinical and demographic metadata was included differed by source and by participant, and the metadata was provided uncurated.

Whole blood was collected in K2EDTA tubes by collaborating institutions according to the institutions' own protocols. Collaborator samples were shipped for TCRbeta analysis as frozen whole blood, isolated PBMCs, or DNA extracted from either sample type. TCRbeta CDR3 regions were amplified from genomic DNA using the immunoSEQ Assay, a bias-controlled multiplex PCR. Regarding the original processing steps: Within the assay, amplification of reference gene primers was used to estimate how many nucleated cells each sample contained. To quantify the absolute abundance of each unique TCRbeta CDR3 rearrangement, sequence reads were collapsed and filtered. Productive Simpson clonality was computed per sample as the square root of Simpson's diversity index over productive rearrangements. TCRdb retrieved this table from immuneACCESS and kept in-frame rearrangements only. Not all clones are present; in checked studies, unresolved V genes account for under half, and no reason is known for the remainder. V, J and clone size reflect that table, while D and trimming were determined from the DNA. For this sample the table gives some 25,000 clones, of which under 90% were detected only once. The ten largest clones capture roughly 31% of the sample.

V drops 1 base and J drops 7 bases, leaving 8 bases in between. The CDR3 contains 13 residues, cysteine and phenylalanine counted. The only DNA kept is the CDR3, 39 bases in frame from the first base. The V and J genes are TRBV12-3 or TRBV12-4 and TRBJ1-3; no D gene call is confident. The sample consisted of peripheral blood. The TCR comes from a human donor in a cohort sampled during active COVID-19. The CDR3 sequence is CASSLGGLNTIYF. The bases read TGTGCCAGCAGTTTAGGAGGGTTGAACACCATATATTTT.